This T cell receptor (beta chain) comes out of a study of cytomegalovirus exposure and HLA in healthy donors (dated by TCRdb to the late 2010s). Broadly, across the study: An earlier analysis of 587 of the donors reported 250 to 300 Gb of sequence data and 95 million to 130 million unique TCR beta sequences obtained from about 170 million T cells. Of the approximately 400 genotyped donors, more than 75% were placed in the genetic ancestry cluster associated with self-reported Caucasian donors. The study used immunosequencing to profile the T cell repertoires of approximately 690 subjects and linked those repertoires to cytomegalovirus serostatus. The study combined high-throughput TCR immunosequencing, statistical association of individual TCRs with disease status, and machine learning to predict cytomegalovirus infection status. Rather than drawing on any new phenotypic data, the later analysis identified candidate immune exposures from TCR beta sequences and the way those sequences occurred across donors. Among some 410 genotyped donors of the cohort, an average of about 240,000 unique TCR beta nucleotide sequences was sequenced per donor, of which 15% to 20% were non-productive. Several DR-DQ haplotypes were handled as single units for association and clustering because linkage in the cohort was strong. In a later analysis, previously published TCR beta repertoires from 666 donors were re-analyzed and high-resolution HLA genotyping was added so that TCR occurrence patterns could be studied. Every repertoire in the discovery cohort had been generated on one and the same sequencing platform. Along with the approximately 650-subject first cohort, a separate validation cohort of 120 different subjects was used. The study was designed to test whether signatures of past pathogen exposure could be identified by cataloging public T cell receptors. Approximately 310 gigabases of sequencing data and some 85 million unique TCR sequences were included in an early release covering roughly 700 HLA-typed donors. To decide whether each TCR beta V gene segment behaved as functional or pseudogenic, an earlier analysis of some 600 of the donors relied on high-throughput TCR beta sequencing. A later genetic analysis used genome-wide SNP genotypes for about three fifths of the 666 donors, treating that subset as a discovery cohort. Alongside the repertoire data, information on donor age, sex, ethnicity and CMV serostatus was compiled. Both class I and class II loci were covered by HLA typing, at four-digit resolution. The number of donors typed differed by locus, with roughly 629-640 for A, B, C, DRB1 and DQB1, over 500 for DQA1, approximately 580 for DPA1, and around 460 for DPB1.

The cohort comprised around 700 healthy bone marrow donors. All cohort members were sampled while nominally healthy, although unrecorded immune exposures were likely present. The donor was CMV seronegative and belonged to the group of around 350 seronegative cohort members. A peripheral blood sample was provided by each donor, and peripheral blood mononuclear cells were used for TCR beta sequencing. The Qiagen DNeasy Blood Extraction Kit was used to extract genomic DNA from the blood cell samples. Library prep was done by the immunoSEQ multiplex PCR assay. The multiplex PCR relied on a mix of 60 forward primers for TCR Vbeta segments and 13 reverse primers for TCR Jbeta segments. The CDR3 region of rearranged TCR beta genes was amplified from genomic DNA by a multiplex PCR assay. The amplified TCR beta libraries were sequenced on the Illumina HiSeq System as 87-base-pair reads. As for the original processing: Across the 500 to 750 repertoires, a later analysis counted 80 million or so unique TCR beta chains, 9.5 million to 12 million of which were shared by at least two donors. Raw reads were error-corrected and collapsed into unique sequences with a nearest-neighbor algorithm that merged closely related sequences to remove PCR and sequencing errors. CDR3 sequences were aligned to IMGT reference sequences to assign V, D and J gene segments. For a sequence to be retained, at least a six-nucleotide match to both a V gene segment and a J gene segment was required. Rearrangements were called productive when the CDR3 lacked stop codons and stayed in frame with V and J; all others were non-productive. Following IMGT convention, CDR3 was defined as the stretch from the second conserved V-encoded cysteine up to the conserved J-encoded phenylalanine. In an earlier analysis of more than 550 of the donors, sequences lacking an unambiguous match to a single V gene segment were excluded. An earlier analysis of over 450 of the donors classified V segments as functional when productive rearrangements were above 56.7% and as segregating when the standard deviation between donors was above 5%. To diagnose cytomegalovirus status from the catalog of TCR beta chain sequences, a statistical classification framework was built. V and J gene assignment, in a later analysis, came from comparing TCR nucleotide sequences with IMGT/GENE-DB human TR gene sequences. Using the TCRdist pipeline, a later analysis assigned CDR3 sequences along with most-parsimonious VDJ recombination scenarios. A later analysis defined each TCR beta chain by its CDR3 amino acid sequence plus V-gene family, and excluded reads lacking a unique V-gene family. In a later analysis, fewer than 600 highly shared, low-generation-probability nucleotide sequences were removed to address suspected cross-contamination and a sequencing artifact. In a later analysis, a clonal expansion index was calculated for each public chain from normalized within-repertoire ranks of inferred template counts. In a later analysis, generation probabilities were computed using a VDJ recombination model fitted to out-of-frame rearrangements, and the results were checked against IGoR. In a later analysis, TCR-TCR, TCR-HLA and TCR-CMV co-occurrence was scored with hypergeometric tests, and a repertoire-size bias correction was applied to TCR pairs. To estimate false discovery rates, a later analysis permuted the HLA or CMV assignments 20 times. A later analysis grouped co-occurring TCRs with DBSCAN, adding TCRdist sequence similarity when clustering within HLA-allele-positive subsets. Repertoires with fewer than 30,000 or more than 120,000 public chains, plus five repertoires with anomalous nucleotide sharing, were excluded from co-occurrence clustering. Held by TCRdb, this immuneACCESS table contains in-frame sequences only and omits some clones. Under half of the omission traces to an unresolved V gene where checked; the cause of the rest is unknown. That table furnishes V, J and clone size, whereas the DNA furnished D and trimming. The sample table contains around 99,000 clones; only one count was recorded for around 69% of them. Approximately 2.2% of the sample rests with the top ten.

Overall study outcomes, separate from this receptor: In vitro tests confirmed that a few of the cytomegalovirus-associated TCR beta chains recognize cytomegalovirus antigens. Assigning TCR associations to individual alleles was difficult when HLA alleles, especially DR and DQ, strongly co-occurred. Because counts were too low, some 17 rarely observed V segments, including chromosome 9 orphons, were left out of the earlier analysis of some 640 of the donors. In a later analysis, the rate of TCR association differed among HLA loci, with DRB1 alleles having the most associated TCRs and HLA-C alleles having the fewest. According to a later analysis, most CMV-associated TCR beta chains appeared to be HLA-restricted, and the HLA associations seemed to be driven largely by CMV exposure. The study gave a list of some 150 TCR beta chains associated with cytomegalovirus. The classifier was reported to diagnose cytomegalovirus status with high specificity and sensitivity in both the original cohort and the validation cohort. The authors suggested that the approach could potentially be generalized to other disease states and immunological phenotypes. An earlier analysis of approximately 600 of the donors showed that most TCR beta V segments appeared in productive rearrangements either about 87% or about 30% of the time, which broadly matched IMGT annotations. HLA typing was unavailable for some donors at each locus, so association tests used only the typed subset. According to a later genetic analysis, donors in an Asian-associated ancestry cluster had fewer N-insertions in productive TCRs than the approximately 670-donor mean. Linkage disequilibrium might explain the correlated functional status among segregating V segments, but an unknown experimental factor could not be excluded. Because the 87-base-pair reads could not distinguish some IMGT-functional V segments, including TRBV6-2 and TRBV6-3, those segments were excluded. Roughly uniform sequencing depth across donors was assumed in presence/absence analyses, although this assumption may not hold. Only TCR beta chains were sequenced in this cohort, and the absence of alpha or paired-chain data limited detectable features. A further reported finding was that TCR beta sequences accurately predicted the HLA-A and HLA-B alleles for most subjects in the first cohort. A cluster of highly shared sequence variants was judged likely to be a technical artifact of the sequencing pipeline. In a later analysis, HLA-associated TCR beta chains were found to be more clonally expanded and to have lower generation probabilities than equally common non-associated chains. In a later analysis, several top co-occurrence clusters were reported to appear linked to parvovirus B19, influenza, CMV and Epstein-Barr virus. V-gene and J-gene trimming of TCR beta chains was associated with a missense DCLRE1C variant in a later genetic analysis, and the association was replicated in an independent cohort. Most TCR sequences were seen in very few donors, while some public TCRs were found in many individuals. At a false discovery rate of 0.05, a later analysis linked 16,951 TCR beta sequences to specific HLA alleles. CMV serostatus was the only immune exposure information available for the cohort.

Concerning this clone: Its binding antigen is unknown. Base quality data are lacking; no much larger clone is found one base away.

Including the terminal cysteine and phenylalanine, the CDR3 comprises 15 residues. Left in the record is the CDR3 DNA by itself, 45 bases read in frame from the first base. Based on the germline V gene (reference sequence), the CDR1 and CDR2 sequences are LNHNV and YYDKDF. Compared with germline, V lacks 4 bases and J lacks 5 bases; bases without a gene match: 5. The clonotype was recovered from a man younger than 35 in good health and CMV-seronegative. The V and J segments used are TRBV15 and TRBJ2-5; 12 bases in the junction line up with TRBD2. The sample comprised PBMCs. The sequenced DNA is TGTGCCACCAGCACTAGCGGGGGGGCCTGGGAGACCCAGTACTTC. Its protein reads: CATSTSGGAWETQYF. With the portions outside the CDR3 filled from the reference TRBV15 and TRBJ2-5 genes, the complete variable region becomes DAMVIQNPRYQVTQFGKPVTLSCSQTLNHNVMYWYQQKSSQAPKLLFHYYDKDFNNEADTPDNFQSRRPNTSFCFLDIRSPGLGDTAMYLCATSTSGGAWETQYFGPGTRLLVL.